The T cell receptor (beta chain) described here comes from a study of blood T cell repertoires in COVID-19. Study-level background: The cDNA or gDNA used as material had been derived from T cells, B-cell-depleted T cells, or PBMCs.

This table comes from immunoSEQ multiplex PCR, and its TCRdb copy is limited to in-frame clones, with some not included. In the table there are nearly 200,000 clones, roughly 80% of which are singletons. V lost 0 bases to trimming and J lost 5 bases, with 17 bases between them. From germline, CDR1 is LGHNT and CDR2 FRNRAP. CDR3 length: 17 amino acids. This chain uses TRBV12-5 with TRBJ1-5; maybe TRBD1 (6 bases). The sample consisted of PBMCs or T cells enriched from blood (not recorded which). This receptor was taken from a man aged 35-49 years who had recovered from COVID-19. CDR3 sequence: CASGLVLTQGLDQPQHF. The CDR3 nucleotides read TGTGCTAGTGGTTTGGTACTCACCCAGGGGCTAGATCAGCCCCAGCATTTT.